The 7 T cell receptor beta chains listed next were all sequenced from one sample in a study of Ad26.COV2.S vaccination and SARS-CoV-2 variants. Treatment here: 19 received Ad26.COV2.S at low or high dose, single or two shots; several received placebo; per-sample allocation not given. Specimen acquisition occurred on day 63 following the initial vaccine or placebo injection. The data were produced by immunoSEQ multiplex PCR, yet TCRdb's version contains in-frame clones alone and is incomplete. Of approximately 350,000 clones in the sample, 83% were seen once. The specimen was peripheral blood, collected in a trial of Ad26.COV2.S vaccine versus placebo. These receptors were taken from a person aged 18-60 years who received the Ad26.COV2.S COVID-19 vaccine or a placebo.

The CDR3 sequence: CASSPPRVRRTTEAFF. CDR3 in DNA: TGTGCCAGCAGCCCCCCCCGGGTAAGGCGGACCACTGAAGCTTTCTTT. This chain connects TRBV7-2 to TRBJ1-1; D is unclear. Trimming removed 5 bases from V and 4 bases from J, with 20 bases in between. Germline V gene lookup returns CDR1 SGHTA and CDR2 FQGNSA. The CDR3 runs to 16 residues.

There are a few counts of this clone. The chain employs TRBV2 and TRBJ1-1; possible D gene TRBD1, 6 bases. V was cut by 2 bases and J by 5 bases, with 12 bases left in between. The CDR3 extends over 14 amino acids. CDR1 SNHLY and CDR2 FYNNEI come from the germline V gene. The CDR3 sequence: CASSEPGAYTEAFF. DNA of the CDR3: TGTGCCAGCAGTGAACCGGGGGCGTATACTGAAGCTTTCTTT.

This clone was picked up a small number of times. J is TRBJ1-2 and V is TRBV5-1; unclear D gene. Germline V CDR1 and CDR2: SGHRS, YFSETQ. The CDR3 length is 11 residues. The V end lost 4 bases, the J end lost 12 bases, and 13 bases lay between the germline ends. The CDR3 DNA follows: TGCGCCAGCAGCCTGACCGCGGCTAACACCTTC. This codes for CASSLTAANTF.

The rearrangement uses TRBV4-3 and TRBJ2-3; TRBD2 aligns across 10 bases. Germline V gene lookup returns CDR1 LGHNA and CDR2 YSLEER. CDR3 length equals 18 residues. V dropped 0 bases and J dropped 2; count of bases not matched to a gene: 8. Written as DNA, the CDR3 is TGCGCCAGCAGCCAAGAAAGTGGAGGGACTAGCGTCACAGATACGCAGTATTTT. Its protein product is CASSQESGGTSVTDTQYF.

This chain connects TRBV4-3 to TRBJ2-3; TRBD2 matches 9 bases. The V gene end was trimmed by 8 bases and the J gene end by 2 bases; junction bases not matched to a gene: 2. There are 13 residues in the CDR3. Germline V lookup: CDR1 LGHNA, CDR2 YSLEER. CDR3 region: CASAGGTTDTQYF. CDR3 in DNA: TGCGCCAGCGCGGGGGGGACCACAGATACGCAGTATTTT.

The chain has TRBV5-1 and TRBJ2-5; TRBD2 aligns across 9 bases. From germline, CDR1 is SGHRS and CDR2 YFSETQ. Trimming removed 3 bases from V and 9 bases from J; junction bases left unmatched: 12. CDR3 size: 15 residues. Here the CDR3 reads CASSSTSGEKRSQYF. CDR3 sequence (DNA): TGCGCCAGCAGCTCGACTAGCGGCGAAAAGAGGTCCCAGTACTTC.

This chain uses TRBV4-1 with TRBJ2-3; D call uncertain. There are 15 residues in the CDR3. Germline CDR1 MGHRA, CDR2 YSYEKL. Trimming stripped 3 bases from V and 2 bases from J, with 12 bases between. The CDR3 loop reads CASSQIGFSTDTQYF. In DNA, the CDR3 is TGCGCCAGCAGCCAGATCGGGTTCTCCACAGATACGCAGTATTTT.